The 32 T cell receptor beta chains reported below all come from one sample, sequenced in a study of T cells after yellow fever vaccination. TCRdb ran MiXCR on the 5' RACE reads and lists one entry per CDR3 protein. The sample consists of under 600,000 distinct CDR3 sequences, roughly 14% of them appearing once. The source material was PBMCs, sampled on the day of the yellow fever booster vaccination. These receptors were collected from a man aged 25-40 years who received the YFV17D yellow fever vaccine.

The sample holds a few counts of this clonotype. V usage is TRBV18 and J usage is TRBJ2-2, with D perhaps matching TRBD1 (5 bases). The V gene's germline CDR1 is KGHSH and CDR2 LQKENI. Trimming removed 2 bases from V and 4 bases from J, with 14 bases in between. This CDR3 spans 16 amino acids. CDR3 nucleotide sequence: TGTGCCAGCTCACCAGGGGCGCCTCGTATCACCGGGGAGCTGTTTTTT. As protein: CASSPGAPRITGELFF.

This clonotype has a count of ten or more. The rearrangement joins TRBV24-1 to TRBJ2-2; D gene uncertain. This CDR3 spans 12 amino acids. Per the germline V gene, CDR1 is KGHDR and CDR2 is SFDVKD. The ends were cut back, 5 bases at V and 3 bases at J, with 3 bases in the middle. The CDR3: CATSVYTGELFF. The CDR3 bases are TGTGCCACCAGTGTCTACACCGGGGAGCTGTTTTTT.

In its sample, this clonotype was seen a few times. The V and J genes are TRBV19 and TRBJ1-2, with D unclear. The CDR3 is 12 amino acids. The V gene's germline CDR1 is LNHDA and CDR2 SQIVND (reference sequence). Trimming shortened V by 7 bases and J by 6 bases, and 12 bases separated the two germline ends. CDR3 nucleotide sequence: TGTGCCAGTAACGCCCCTTCGGATGGCTACACCTTC. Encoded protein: CASNAPSDGYTF.

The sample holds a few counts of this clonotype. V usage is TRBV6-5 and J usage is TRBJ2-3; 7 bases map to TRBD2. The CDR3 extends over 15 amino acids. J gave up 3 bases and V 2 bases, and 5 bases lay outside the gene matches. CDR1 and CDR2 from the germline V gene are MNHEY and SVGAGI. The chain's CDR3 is CASSYAGDATDTQYF. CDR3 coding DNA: TGTGCCAGCAGTTACGCGGGAGATGCAACAGATACGCAGTATTTT.

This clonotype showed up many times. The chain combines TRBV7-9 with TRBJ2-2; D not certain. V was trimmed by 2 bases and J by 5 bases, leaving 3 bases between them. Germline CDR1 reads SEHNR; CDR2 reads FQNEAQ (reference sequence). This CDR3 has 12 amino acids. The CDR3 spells CASSLPTGELFF. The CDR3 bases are TGTGCCAGCAGCTTACCAACCGGGGAGCTGTTTTTT. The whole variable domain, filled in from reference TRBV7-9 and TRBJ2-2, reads DTGVSQNPRHKITKRGQNVTFRCDPISEHNRLYWYRQTLGQGPEFLTYFQNEAQLEKSRLLSDRFSAERPKGSFSTLEIQRTEQGDSAMYLCASSLPTGELFFGEGSRLTVL.

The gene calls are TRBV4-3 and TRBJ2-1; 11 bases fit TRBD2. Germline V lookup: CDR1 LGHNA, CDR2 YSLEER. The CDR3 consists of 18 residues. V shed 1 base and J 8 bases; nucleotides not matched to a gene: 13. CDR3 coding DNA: TGCGCCAGCAGCCAAGTACTAGCGGGGGAGTGGGGAGTCCATGAGCAGTTCTTC. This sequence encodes CASSQVLAGEWGVHEQFF.

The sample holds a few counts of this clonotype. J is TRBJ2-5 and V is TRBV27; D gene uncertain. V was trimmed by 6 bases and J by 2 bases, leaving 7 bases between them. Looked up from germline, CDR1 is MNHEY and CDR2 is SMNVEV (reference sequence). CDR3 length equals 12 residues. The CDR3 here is CASRGPQETQYF. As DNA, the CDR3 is TGTGCCAGCAGAGGGCCACAAGAGACCCAGTACTTC.

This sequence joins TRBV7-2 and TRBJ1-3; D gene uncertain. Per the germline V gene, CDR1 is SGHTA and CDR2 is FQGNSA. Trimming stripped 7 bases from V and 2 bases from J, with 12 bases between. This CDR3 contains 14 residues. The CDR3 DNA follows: TGTGCCAGCATCCAGGATCGGGCTGGAAACACCATATATTTT. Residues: CASIQDRAGNTIYF.

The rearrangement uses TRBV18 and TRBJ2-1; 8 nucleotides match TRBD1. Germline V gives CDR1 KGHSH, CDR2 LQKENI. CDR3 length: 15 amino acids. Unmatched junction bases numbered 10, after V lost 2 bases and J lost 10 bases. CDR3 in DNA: TGTGCCAGCTCACCAGGACAGGGCCTCGTCAAAGAGCAGTTCTTC. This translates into CASSPGQGLVKEQFF.

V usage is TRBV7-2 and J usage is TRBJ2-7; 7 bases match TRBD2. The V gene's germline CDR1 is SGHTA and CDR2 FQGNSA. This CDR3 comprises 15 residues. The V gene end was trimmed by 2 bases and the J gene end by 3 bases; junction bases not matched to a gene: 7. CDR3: CASSLSAGVNYEQYF. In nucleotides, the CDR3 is TGTGCCAGCAGCTTATCCGCGGGAGTGAACTACGAGCAGTACTTC.

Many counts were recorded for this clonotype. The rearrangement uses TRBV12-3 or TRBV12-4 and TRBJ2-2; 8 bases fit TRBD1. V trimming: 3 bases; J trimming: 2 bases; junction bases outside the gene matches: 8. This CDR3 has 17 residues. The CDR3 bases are TGTGCCAGCAGTTTTTTTGCGGGGACAGGAAACACCGGGGAGCTGTTTTTT. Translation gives CASSFFAGTGNTGELFF.

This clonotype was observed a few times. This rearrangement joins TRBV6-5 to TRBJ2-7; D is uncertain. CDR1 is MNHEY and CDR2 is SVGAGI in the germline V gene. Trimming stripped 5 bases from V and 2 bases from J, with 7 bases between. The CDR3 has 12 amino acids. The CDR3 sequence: CASSRPPYEQYF. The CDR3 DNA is TGTGCCAGCAGTCGCCCGCCCTACGAGCAGTACTTC.

In DNA, the CDR3 is TGCAGCGTTGGGATCAGGGGGGAGACCCAGTACTTC. It codes for CSVGIRGETQYF. The chain carries TRBV29-1 and TRBJ2-5; 7 nucleotides line up with TRBD1. Trimming removed 4 bases from V and 5 bases from J; junction bases left unmatched: 4. This CDR3 comprises 12 residues. Germline CDR1 and CDR2: SQVTM and ANQGSEA.

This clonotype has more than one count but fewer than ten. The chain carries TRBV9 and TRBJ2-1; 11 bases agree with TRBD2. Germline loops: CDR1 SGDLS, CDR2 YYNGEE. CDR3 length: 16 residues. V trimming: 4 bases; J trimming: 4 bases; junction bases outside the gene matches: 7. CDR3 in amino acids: CASSTRLAGGYNEQFF. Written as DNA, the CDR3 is TGTGCCAGCAGCACACGATTAGCGGGAGGGTACAATGAGCAGTTCTTC.

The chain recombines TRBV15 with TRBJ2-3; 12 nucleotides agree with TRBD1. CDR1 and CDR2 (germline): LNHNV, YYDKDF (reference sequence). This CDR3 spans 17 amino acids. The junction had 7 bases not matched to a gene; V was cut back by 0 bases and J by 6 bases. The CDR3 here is CATSRDGGTGGEDTQYF. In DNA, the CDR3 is TGTGCCACCAGCAGAGATGGAGGGACAGGGGGCGAGGATACGCAGTATTTT.

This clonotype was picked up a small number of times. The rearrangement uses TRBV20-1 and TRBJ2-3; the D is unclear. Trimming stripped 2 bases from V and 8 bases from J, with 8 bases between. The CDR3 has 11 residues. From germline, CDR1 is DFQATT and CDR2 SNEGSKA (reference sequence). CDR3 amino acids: CSARPGGTQYF. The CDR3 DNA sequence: TGCAGTGCTAGACCAGGTGGTACGCAGTATTTT.

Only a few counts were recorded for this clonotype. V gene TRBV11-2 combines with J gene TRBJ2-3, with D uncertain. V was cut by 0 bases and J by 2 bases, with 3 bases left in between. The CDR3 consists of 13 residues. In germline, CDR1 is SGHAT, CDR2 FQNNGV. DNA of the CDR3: TGTGCCAGCAGCTTAGATAACACAGATACGCAGTATTTT. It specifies CASSLDNTDTQYF.

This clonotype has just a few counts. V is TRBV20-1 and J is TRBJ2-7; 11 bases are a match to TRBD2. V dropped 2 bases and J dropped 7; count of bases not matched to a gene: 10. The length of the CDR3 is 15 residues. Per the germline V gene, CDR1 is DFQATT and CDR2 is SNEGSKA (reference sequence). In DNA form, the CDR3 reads TGCAGTGCTAGAAATCCCATAGCGGGAGGGCTGGAGCAGTACTTC. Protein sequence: CSARNPIAGGLEQYF.

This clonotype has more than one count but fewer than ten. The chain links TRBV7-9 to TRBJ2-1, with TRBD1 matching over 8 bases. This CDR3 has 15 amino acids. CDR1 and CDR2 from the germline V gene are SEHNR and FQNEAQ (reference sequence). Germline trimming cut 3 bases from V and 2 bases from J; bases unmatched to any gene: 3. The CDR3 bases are TGTGCCAGCAGCTTGGACAGGGCACCCTACAATGAGCAGTTCTTC. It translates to CASSLDRAPYNEQFF.

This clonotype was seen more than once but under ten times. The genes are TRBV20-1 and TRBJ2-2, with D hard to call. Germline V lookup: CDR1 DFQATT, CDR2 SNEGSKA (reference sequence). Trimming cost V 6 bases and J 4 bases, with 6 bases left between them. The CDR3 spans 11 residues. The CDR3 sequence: CSADLTGELFF. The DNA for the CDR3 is TGCAGTGCAGACCTCACCGGGGAGCTGTTTTTT.

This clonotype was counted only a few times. The CDR3 DNA follows: TGCGCCAGCAGCCAAGATATTGCACTAAAGTACGAGCAGTACTTC. Its protein product is CASSQDIALKYEQYF. The V gene is TRBV4-3, the J gene TRBJ2-7; D is unresolved. The V and J ends lost 0 bases and 4 bases respectively, with 13 bases between them. Germline CDR1 is LGHNA and CDR2 is YSLEER. The CDR3 consists of 15 residues.

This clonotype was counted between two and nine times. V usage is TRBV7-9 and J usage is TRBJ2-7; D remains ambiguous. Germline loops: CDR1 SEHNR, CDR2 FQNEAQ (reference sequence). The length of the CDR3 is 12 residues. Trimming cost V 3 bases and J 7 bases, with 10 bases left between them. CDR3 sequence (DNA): TGTGCCAGCAGCTTCGGCCTCGGAGAGCAGTACTTC. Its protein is CASSFGLGEQYF.

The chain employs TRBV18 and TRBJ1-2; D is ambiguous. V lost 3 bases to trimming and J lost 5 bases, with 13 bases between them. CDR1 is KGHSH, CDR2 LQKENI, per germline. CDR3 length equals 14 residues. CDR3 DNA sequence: TGTGCCAGCTCACCGGGAATGGGGTCTTATGGCTACACCTTC. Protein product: CASSPGMGSYGYTF.

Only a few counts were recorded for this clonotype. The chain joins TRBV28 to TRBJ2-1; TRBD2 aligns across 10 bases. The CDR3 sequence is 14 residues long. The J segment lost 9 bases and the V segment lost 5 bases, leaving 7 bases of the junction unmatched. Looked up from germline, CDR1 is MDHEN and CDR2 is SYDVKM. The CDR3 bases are TGTGCCAGCAGTAGGAGCGGGAGGGGGGGTGAGCAGTTCTTC. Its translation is CASSRSGRGGEQFF. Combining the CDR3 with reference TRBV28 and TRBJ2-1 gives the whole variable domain DVKVTQSSRYLVKRTGEKVFLECVQDMDHENMFWYRQDPGLGLRLIYFSYDVKMKEKGDIPEGYSVSREKKERFSLILESASTNQTSMYLCASSRSGRGGEQFFGPGTRLTVL.

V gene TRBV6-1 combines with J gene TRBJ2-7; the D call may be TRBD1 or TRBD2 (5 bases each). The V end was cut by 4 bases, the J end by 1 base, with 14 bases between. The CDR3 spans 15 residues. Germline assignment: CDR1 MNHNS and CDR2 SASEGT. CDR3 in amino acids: CASSAGTAKSYEQYF. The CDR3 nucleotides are TGTGCCAGCAGTGCCGGGACGGCAAAGTCCTACGAGCAGTACTTC.

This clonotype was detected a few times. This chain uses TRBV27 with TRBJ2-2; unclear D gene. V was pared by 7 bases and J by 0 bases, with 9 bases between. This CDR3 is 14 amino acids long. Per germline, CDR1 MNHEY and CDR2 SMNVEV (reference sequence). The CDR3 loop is CASTPQANTGELFF. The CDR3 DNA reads TGTGCCAGCACGCCCCAAGCGAACACCGGGGAGCTGTTTTTT.

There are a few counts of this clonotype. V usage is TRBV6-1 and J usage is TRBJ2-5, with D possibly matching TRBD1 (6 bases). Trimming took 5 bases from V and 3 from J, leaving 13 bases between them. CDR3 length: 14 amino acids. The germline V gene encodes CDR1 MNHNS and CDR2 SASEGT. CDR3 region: CASSLGQSKETQYF. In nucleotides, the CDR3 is TGTGCCAGCAGTCTAGGACAGTCGAAAGAGACCCAGTACTTC.

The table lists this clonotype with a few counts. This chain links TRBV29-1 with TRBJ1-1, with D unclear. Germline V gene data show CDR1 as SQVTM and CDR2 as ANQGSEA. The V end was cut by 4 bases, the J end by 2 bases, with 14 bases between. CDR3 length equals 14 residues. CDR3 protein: CSVVTDGVNTEAFF. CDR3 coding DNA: TGCAGCGTTGTAACCGATGGAGTCAACACTGAAGCTTTCTTT.

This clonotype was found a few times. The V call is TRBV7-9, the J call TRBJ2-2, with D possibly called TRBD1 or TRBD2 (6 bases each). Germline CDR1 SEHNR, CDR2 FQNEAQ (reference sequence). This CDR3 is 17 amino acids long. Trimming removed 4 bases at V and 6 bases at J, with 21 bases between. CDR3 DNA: TGTGCCAGCAGCTGGGGGCAGGGCGGGAACCCCCCCGGGGAGCTGTTTTTT. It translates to CASSWGQGGNPPGELFF.

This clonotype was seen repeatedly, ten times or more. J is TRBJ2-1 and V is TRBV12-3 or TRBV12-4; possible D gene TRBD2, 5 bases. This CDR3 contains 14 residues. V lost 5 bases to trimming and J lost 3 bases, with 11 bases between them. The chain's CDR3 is CASSRASLYNEQFF. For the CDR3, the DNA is TGTGCCAGCAGTCGGGCTAGCCTCTACAATGAGCAGTTCTTC.

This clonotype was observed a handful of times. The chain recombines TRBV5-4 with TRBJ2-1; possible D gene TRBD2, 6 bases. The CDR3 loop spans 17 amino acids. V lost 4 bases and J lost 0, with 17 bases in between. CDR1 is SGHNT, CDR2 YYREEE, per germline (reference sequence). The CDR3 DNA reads TGTGCCAGCAGCACGGGAGCTGGACTGAGCTCCTACAATGAGCAGTTCTTC. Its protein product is CASSTGAGLSSYNEQFF.

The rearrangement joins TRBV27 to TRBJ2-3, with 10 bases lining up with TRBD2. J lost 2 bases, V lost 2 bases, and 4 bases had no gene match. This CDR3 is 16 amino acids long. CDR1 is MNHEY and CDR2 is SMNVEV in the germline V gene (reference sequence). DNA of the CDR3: TGTGCCAGCAGTTTACGAGCGGGAGGGCTCACAGATACGCAGTATTTT. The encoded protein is CASSLRAGGLTDTQYF.